The 31 T cell receptor beta chains listed next were all sequenced from one sample in a study of regulatory T cells in long-lasting Graves disease listed by TCRdb under 2021. According to the study, the label for this sample's time point signals: newly diagnosed GD, antithyroid drugs for less than 3 months. For both TCR sequencing and RNA sequencing, RNA was extracted from PBMCs in TRIzol. Library construction relied on multiplex PCR. Sequencing was carried out with an Illumina HiSeq 4000. iRepertoire HTBI primers and Arm-PCR amplification of CDR3 regions were used to construct TCR beta libraries. TCRdb redid the processing of the public reads, applying fastp at Q25 and MiXCR, and retained in-frame beta chains. Duplicate CDR3 protein sequences are folded into a single record with the most common DNA and genes. This sample has around 420,000 distinct CDR3 sequences in its table, and 15% of those were observed once. The biggest ten clones account for roughly 20% of the sample.

The specimen comprised peripheral blood mononuclear cells (PBMCs), sampled at new diagnosis, from a patient treated with antithyroid drugs. Receptors originate from a female donor with Graves disease.

This clonotype has ten or more counts. The rearrangement links TRBV10-2 to TRBJ2-5; 13 bases match TRBD2. Germline CDR1 WSHSY, CDR2 SAAADI. CDR3 size: 16 residues. V lost 5 bases to trimming and J lost 2 bases; unmatched junction nucleotides: 5. CDR3 nucleotide sequence: TGCGCCAGCAGTCTATCGACTAGCGGGGGGCAAGAGACCCAGTACTTC. This encodes CASSLSTSGGQETQYF.

This clonotype showed up just a few times. The V gene is TRBV4-1, the J gene TRBJ2-1; the match to TRBD1 covers 7 bases. The CDR3 runs to 12 residues. CDR1 is MGHRA and CDR2 is YSYEKL in the germline V gene. Trimming took 6 bases from V and 9 from J; bases not matched to a gene: 5. DNA of the CDR3: TGCGCCAGCAGACCCCCAGGGGGTGAGCAGTTCTTC. Its translation: CASRPPGGEQFF.

This clonotype appeared many times. Here the CDR3 reads CAASGILNYGYTF. CDR3 coding DNA: TGTGCCGCGTCTGGGATACTCAACTATGGCTACACCTTC. V gene TRBV30 combines with J gene TRBJ1-2; no clear D. The V end was cut by 8 bases, the J end by 2 bases, with 15 bases between. The CDR3 spans 13 residues. CDR1 is GTSNPN and CDR2 is SVGIG in the germline V gene (reference sequence).

The genes are TRBV29-1 and TRBJ2-7; 9 nucleotides agree with TRBD1. This CDR3 is built from 12 residues. V dropped 6 bases and J dropped 3; count of bases not matched to a gene: 3. Germline CDR1 SQVTM, CDR2 ANQGSEA. CDR3 residues: CSVTGGGYEQYF. DNA of the CDR3: TGCAGCGTGACAGGGGGGGGCTACGAGCAGTACTTC.

In this sample, this clonotype turned up many times. The chain carries TRBV7-9 and TRBJ2-1, with 9 positions matching TRBD1. The CDR3 is made up of 17 amino acids. From germline, CDR1 is SEHNR and CDR2 FQNEAQ (reference sequence). J gave up 7 bases and V 4 bases, and 14 bases lay outside the gene matches. The CDR3 here is CASSSGQGTGGVNEQFF. CDR3 bases: TGTGCCAGCAGCTCGGGACAGGGAACGGGAGGTGTAAATGAGCAGTTCTTC.

The rearrangement links TRBV5-6 to TRBJ1-2; 7 nucleotides align to TRBD1. This CDR3 is built from 13 residues. Per the germline V gene, CDR1 is SGHDT and CDR2 is YYEEEE. The ends lost 5 bases at V and 2 bases at J; junction bases unmatched: 3. As DNA, the CDR3 is TGTGCCAGCAGGTTACAGGGGAACTATGGCTACACCTTC. This codes for CASRLQGNYGYTF.

J is TRBJ2-3 and V is TRBV7-9, with TRBD2 as a possible D gene (6 bases). The germline gives CDR1 SEHNR, CDR2 FQNEAQ (reference sequence). The CDR3 length is 15 residues. Trimming took 1 base from V and 1 from J, leaving 9 bases between them. This CDR3 is CASSLGSGRTDTQYF. The CDR3 nucleotides are TGTGCCAGCAGCTTAGGTAGCGGCCGCACAGATACGCAGTATTTT. Full variable domain (missing parts from reference TRBV7-9 and TRBJ2-3): DTGVSQNPRHKITKRGQNVTFRCDPISEHNRLYWYRQTLGQGPEFLTYFQNEAQLEKSRLLSDRFSAERPKGSFSTLEIQRTEQGDSAMYLCASSLGSGRTDTQYFGPGTRLTVL.

This clonotype was counted ten times or more. The chain joins TRBV20-1 to TRBJ1-1; D may be TRBD1 (6 bases). Trimming stripped 3 bases from V and 0 bases from J, with 11 bases between. Germline CDR1 and CDR2: DFQATT and SNEGSKA (reference sequence). This CDR3 contains 14 residues. The CDR3 DNA follows: TGCAGTGCTAGTTCAGGGGCAATGAACACTGAAGCTTTCTTT. Translation: CSASSGAMNTEAFF.

In its sample, this clonotype is medium-sized. The chain recombines TRBV24-1 with TRBJ1-1; 8 nucleotides line up with TRBD1. CDR1 KGHDR and CDR2 SFDVKD come from the germline V gene. V gave up 0 bases and J gave up 9 bases; unmatched junction bases: 11. This CDR3 contains 16 residues. The CDR3 DNA sequence: TGTGCCACCAGTGATTTGCAGGGGGCCCCTCTCGGGAAAGCTTTCTTT. Its protein product is CATSDLQGAPLGKAFF.

This clonotype was detected a few times. The V and J genes are TRBV4-1 and TRBJ2-1, with D perhaps matching TRBD1 (5 bases). This CDR3 contains 15 residues. CDR1 is MGHRA and CDR2 is YSYEKL in the germline V gene. V was pared by 3 bases and J by 7 bases, with 16 bases between. The CDR3: CASSHHRNEGNEQFF. In DNA, the CDR3 is TGCGCCAGCAGCCATCACAGGAACGAAGGGAATGAGCAGTTCTTC.

This clonotype was picked up many times. V and J are TRBV11-2 and TRBJ2-7; D remains unclear. Trimming took off 2 bases at V and 4 bases at J, with 9 bases between the two ends. CDR1 SGHAT and CDR2 FQNNGV come from the germline V gene. The CDR3 spans 13 residues. The CDR3 DNA reads as TGTGCCAGCAGCTTATCCGGGCCGTACGAGCAGTACTTC. It codes for CASSLSGPYEQYF.

This clonotype was observed at least ten times. The V gene is TRBV2, the J gene TRBJ1-1; D gene unclear. The CDR3 totals 13 residues. V was trimmed by 0 bases and J by 6 bases, leaving 8 bases between them. Germline CDR1 reads SNHLY; CDR2 reads FYNNEI. CDR3 coding DNA: TGTGCCAGCAGTGAAGCGGCAGTAGCTGAAGCTTTCTTT. Its translation: CASSEAAVAEAFF.

The chain carries TRBV2 and TRBJ2-2, with 8 bases that match TRBD1. Trimming removed 6 bases from V and 5 bases from J; junction bases left unmatched: 11. Germline V lookup: CDR1 SNHLY, CDR2 FYNNEI. CDR3 length: 16 residues. This chain's CDR3 is CASRITKTGVTGELFF. DNA of the CDR3: TGTGCCAGCAGAATAACGAAGACAGGGGTAACCGGGGAGCTGTTTTTT.

This clonotype has ten or more counts. This chain uses TRBV5-1 with TRBJ1-4; D is unresolved. The germline V gene encodes CDR1 SGHRS and CDR2 YFSETQ. Trimming pared 4 bases from V and 0 bases from J, leaving 10 bases between. There are 15 residues in the CDR3. CDR3 residues: CASSDQRATNEKLFF. In DNA, the CDR3 is TGCGCCAGCAGCGACCAGCGAGCAACTAATGAAAAACTGTTTTTT.

This clonotype has a count of ten or more. The genes are TRBV4-2 and TRBJ1-5; weak D call: TRBD1 (6 bases). CDR1 is LGHNA and CDR2 is YNFKEQ in the germline V gene. Trimming cost V 2 bases and J 3 bases, with 11 bases left between them. This CDR3 spans 15 amino acids. The CDR3 region has the DNA TGTGCCAGCAGCCAATCCAGGGACAACAATCAGCCCCAGCATTTT. Translated: CASSQSRDNNQPQHF.

A few counts support this clonotype. The chain combines TRBV7-9 with TRBJ2-1; 8 bases are a match to TRBD2. J lost 4 bases, V lost 3 bases, and 23 bases had no gene match. This CDR3 region has 21 residues. Germline V gene data show CDR1 as SEHNR and CDR2 as FQNEAQ (reference sequence). CDR3 sequence: CASSLPGGRGGAGVKYNEQFF. The CDR3 bases are TGTGCCAGCAGCTTGCCCGGGGGGAGGGGAGGAGCGGGAGTTAAGTACAATGAGCAGTTCTTC.

The sample holds many counts of this clonotype. This chain connects TRBV13 to TRBJ2-4; D call uncertain. The V end lost 2 bases, the J end lost 0 bases, and 5 bases lay between the germline ends. Germline V gives CDR1 PRHDT, CDR2 FYEKMQ (reference sequence). The length of the CDR3 is 14 residues. This CDR3 reads CASSLFIAKNIQYF. The CDR3 DNA follows: TGTGCCAGCAGCTTATTTATAGCCAAAAACATTCAGTACTTC.

This sequence joins TRBV7-9 and TRBJ2-3; D may be TRBD1 or TRBD2 (5 bases each). The CDR3 length is 16 residues. Deletions cut 2 bases from V and 7 bases from J, with 19 bases between. The germline V gene encodes CDR1 SEHNR and CDR2 FQNEAQ (reference sequence). CDR3 residues: CASSLSSGSTVNTQYF. For the CDR3, the DNA is TGTGCCAGCAGCTTATCGTCAGGGAGCACCGTGAATACGCAGTATTTT.

This clonotype has at least ten counts. J is TRBJ1-2 and V is TRBV18; D not resolved. The CDR3 spans 14 residues. V was shortened by 2 bases and J by 4 bases, with 11 bases between the two germline ends. Germline V gene sequence: CDR1 KGHSH, CDR2 LQKENI. This CDR3 reads CASSPAAAGYGYTF. In DNA form, the CDR3 reads TGTGCCAGCTCACCAGCCGCCGCAGGCTATGGCTACACCTTC.

This clonotype was seen ten or more times. The chain uses TRBV12-3 or TRBV12-4 and TRBJ1-1; 7 nucleotides agree with TRBD1. The CDR3 sequence is 18 residues long. V gave up 6 bases and J gave up 4 bases; unmatched junction bases: 20. The CDR3 sequence: CASRPRNRGFVGPTEAFF. The CDR3 DNA is TGTGCCAGCAGGCCGCGAAACAGGGGATTCGTGGGTCCCACTGAAGCTTTCTTT.

This clonotype was seen many times. This rearrangement joins TRBV12-3 or TRBV12-4 to TRBJ1-5; no clear D gene. This CDR3 has 14 amino acids. V was clipped by 6 bases and J by 1 base, with 10 bases between them. The CDR3 loop reads CASRLELSNQPQHF. The CDR3 nucleotides read TGTGCCAGCAGGCTAGAGTTAAGCAATCAGCCCCAGCATTTT.

This clonotype was seen once. This chain joins TRBV7-6 and TRBJ1-4; D perhaps matches TRBD1 (6 bases). Between the trimmed V and J ends, which lost 5 bases and 4 bases, there was a span of 11 bases. The CDR3 spans 14 residues. From germline, CDR1 is SGHVS and CDR2 FNYEAQ. CDR3 coding DNA: TGTGCCAGCAGCCCAGGACAGTATAATGAAAAACTGTTTTTT. This gives the protein CASSPGQYNEKLFF. The full variable domain, in which reference TRBV7-6 and TRBJ1-4 provide the parts outside the CDR3, is GAGVSQSPRYKVTKRGQDVALRCDPISGHVSLYWYRQALGQGPEFLTYFNYEAQQDKSGLPNDRFSAERPEGSISTLTIQRTEQRDSAMYRCASSPGQYNEKLFFGSGTQLSVL.

This clonotype was counted many times. The chain links TRBV12-3 or TRBV12-4 to TRBJ2-5; 13 bases match TRBD2. The CDR3 consists of 14 residues. The trim removed 8 bases at V and 5 bases at J, leaving 5 bases unmatched. The CDR3: CASRTSGGSETQYF. DNA for the CDR3: TGTGCCAGCCGGACTAGCGGGGGTTCCGAGACCCAGTACTTC.

This clonotype was observed many times. Here the CDR3 DNA reads TGTGCCAGCAGCCCGATACAGGGGCCCTTGACTGGCTACACCTTC. Translating gives CASSPIQGPLTGYTF. The V gene is TRBV9, the J gene TRBJ1-2; 7 nucleotides line up with TRBD1. With 4 bases clipped from V and 7 bases from J, the junction kept 13 bases outside the gene matches. CDR1 SGDLS and CDR2 YYNGEE come from the germline V gene. This CDR3 is 15 amino acids long.

This clonotype was recorded at least ten times. The chain carries TRBV27 and TRBJ1-1, with D maybe TRBD1 (5 bases). The length of the CDR3 is 12 residues. CDR1 and CDR2 (germline): MNHEY, SMNVEV (reference sequence). The ends were cut back, 5 bases at V and 7 bases at J, with 11 bases in the middle. CDR3 in DNA: TGTGCCAGCAGTGGACAATCCGGTGAAGCTTTCTTT. Residues: CASSGQSGEAFF.

This clonotype was picked up many times. V gene TRBV13 combines with J gene TRBJ1-5; possibly TRBD1 for D (5 bases). This CDR3 region has 14 residues. V was cut by 3 bases and J by 5 bases, with 11 bases left in between. Germline V gene sequence: CDR1 PRHDT, CDR2 FYEKMQ (reference sequence). CDR3 nucleotides: TGTGCCAGCAGCTTTGGGACTGCACATCAGCCCCAGCATTTT. Its translation is CASSFGTAHQPQHF.

This clonotype was counted ten times or more. The chain links TRBV28 to TRBJ2-5; 15 nucleotides match TRBD2. V lost 6 bases, J lost 2 bases, and 4 bases stayed unmatched. The CDR3 runs 16 residues. CDR1 and CDR2 (germline): MDHEN, SYDVKM. CDR3 nucleotides: TGTGCCAGCAGGGACGGGACTAGCGGGGGGCAAGAGACCCAGTACTTC. Protein: CASRDGTSGGQETQYF.

This chain connects TRBV2 to TRBJ2-1, with D perhaps TRBD2 (6 bases). V was shortened by 7 bases and J by 3 bases, with 13 bases between the two germline ends. The germline V gene encodes CDR1 SNHLY and CDR2 FYNNEI. CDR3 length equals 14 residues. As DNA, the CDR3 is TGTGCCAGCATTTGGAGGGGTAACTACAATGAGCAGTTCTTC. It codes for CASIWRGNYNEQFF.

This clonotype was counted ten times or more. This chain uses TRBV7-6 with TRBJ2-1; tentatively, D is TRBD1 (5 bases). Germline CDR1 and CDR2: SGHVS and FNYEAQ. Trimming left V 1 base short and J 6 bases short, with 10 bases between. There are 14 residues in the CDR3. CDR3 loop: CASSLEGHLNEQFF. The CDR3 DNA sequence: TGTGCCAGCAGCTTAGAAGGACACCTCAATGAGCAGTTCTTC.

This clonotype has a count of ten or more. The chain combines TRBV27 with TRBJ2-1; the D is unclear. V was trimmed by 0 bases and J by 9 bases, leaving 12 bases between them. This CDR3 region has 14 residues. Germline V gene sequence: CDR1 MNHEY, CDR2 SMNVEV (reference sequence). In DNA, the CDR3 is TGTGCCAGCAGTTTATCCGGGCCGTGGGGTGAGCAGTTCTTC. It yields the protein CASSLSGPWGEQFF.

This clonotype was counted ten times or more. The chain joins TRBV5-4 to TRBJ1-6; TRBD1 aligns across 9 bases. The trim removed 4 bases at V and 10 bases at J, leaving 6 bases unmatched. In germline, CDR1 is SGHNT, CDR2 YYREEE (reference sequence). This CDR3 comprises 14 residues. The CDR3 protein is CASSPDRGRSPLHF. The CDR3 DNA is TGTGCCAGCAGCCCGGACAGGGGTAGATCACCCCTCCACTTT. The entire variable domain, with the rest obtained from reference TRBV5-4 and TRBJ1-6, is as follows: ETGVTQSPTHLIKTRGQQVTLRCSSQSGHNTVSWYQQALGQGPQFIFQYYREEENGRGNFPPRFSGLQFPNYSSELNVNALELDDSALYLCASSPDRGRSPLHFGNGTRLTVT.